These T cell receptor beta chains were read from a single sample in a study of Ad26.COV2.S vaccination and SARS-CoV-2 variants. Clones were sequenced by immunoSEQ multiplex PCR, and TCRdb holds only the in-frame ones, with some missing. The table has more than 300,000 clones, just under 85% seen once; the top ten hold around 2.2%. This specimen was peripheral blood, taken in a trial of Ad26.COV2.S vaccine versus placebo. Receptors originate from a person between 18 and 65 years old who received the Ad26.COV2.S COVID-19 vaccine or a placebo. CDR3s include the opening cysteine and the closing phenylalanine or tryptophan.

j_call: TRBJ1-4
v_call: TRBV7-6
cdr3_aa: CASSPAGGATNEKLFF

j_call: TRBJ2-1
v_call: TRBV5-1
cdr3_aa: CASSLDAFSYNEQFF

j_call: TRBJ2-3
v_call: TRBV2
cdr3_aa: CASSGTGAPDTQYF

j_call: TRBJ1-1
v_call: TRBV19
cdr3_aa: CASRDLATGGRVNTEAFF

j_call: TRBJ2-6
v_call: TRBV7-3
cdr3_aa: CASSEGTGANVLTF

j_call: TRBJ2-5
v_call: TRBV10-3
cdr3_aa: CAIKEGQQETQYF

j_call: TRBJ1-3
v_call: TRBV7-9
cdr3_aa: CASSPRQGRTGNTIYF

j_call: TRBJ1-1
v_call: TRBV20-1
cdr3_aa: CSASVGRKNTEAFF

j_call: TRBJ2-3
v_call: TRBV5-1
cdr3_aa: CASSFGVSTDTQYF

j_call: TRBJ2-3
v_call: TRBV6-5
cdr3_aa: CASSYVISSDTQYF

j_call: TRBJ2-5
v_call: TRBV6-4
cdr3_aa: CASSDLSRQKQETQYF

j_call: TRBJ2-5
v_call: TRBV7-2
cdr3_aa: CASSSLRATQYF

j_call: TRBJ2-7
v_call: TRBV7-9
cdr3_aa: CASSPTAGLTPEQYF

j_call: TRBJ2-3
v_call: TRBV5-6
cdr3_aa: CASSFLTNPTDTQYF

j_call: TRBJ2-3
v_call: TRBV7-6
cdr3_aa: CASSLGGLAGRADTQYF